The 11 T cell receptor beta chains below all came from one sample that was sequenced in a study of shared clonotypes between healthy human individuals. The method was immunoSEQ multiplex PCR; TCRdb's version includes in-frame clones alone and lacks a portion of them. Here the sample spans around 1.1 million clones, around three quarters being singletons. The sample comprised memory CD4+ T cells from PBMCs. The subset: CD45RA-negative fraction. The origin of the receptors is a man younger than 35 in good health. Some clones in this sample may be carry-over from other donors' samples.

V gene TRBV19 combines with J gene TRBJ2-5; D is unclear. This CDR3 is 12 amino acids long. Trimming removed 5 bases at V and 2 bases at J, with 6 bases between. CDR1 is LNHDA and CDR2 is SQIVND in the germline V gene (reference sequence). CDR3 sequence (DNA): TGTGCCAGTAGTGTCAGACAAGAGACCCAGTACTTC. Its protein is CASSVRQETQYF.

The rearrangement joins TRBV5-1 to TRBJ2-6; D is unclear. Germline lookup yields CDR1 SGHRS and CDR2 YFSETQ. V lost 3 bases, J lost 4 bases, and 14 bases lay in between. CDR3 length: 16 amino acids. The CDR3 DNA sequence: TGCGCCAGCAGCTCCGCTGGAAACCGGGGGGCCAACGTCCTGACTTTC. It encodes CASSSAGNRGANVLTF.

The gene calls are TRBV10-3 and TRBJ2-7; 10 nucleotides align to TRBD2. Unmatched junction bases numbered 6, after V lost 2 bases and J lost 5 bases. CDR3 size: 15 residues. Germline CDR1 is ENHRY and CDR2 is SYGVKD. The CDR3 sequence is CAISEPGLAIHEQYF. The CDR3 DNA reads TGTGCCATCAGTGAGCCGGGACTAGCGATCCACGAGCAGTACTTC.

This clone was recorded many times. The sample contains more than one DNA sequence encoding this CDR3. The chain combines TRBV5-6 with TRBJ2-7, with TRBD1 matching 7 bases. From germline, CDR1 is SGHDT and CDR2 YYEEEE. The trim removed 4 bases at V and 4 bases at J, leaving 2 bases unmatched. The CDR3 extends over 12 amino acids. CDR3 in amino acids: CASSRQGYEQYF. CDR3 DNA: TGTGCCAGCAGCCGACAGGGTTACGAGCAGTACTTC.

This clone was counted once. The CDR3 DNA sequence: TGTGCCAGCAGTTACGCAGGAACAGATACGCAGTATTTT. Protein sequence: CASSYAGTDTQYF. The rearrangement uses TRBV6-5 and TRBJ2-3; D is unresolved. CDR1 is MNHEY, CDR2 SVGAGI, per germline. Trimming shortened V by 2 bases and J by 3 bases, and 6 bases separated the two germline ends. The CDR3 runs to 13 residues.

CDR3 in DNA: TGTGCCAGCAGCTTCGCCACCGGACGTACTGAAGCTTTCTTT. Amino acid sequence: CASSFATGRTEAFF. The J gene is TRBJ1-1, the V gene TRBV11-1; D is ambiguous. The CDR3 runs 14 residues. Trimming removed 3 bases at V and 5 bases at J, with 13 bases between. The germline gives CDR1 SGHAT, CDR2 FQDESV (reference sequence).

V gene TRBV7-2 combines with J gene TRBJ2-5; 10 bases fit TRBD2. Trimming cost V 3 bases and J 4 bases; bases outside gene matches: 2. The CDR3 length is 14 residues. Looked up from germline, CDR1 is SGHTA and CDR2 is FQGNSA. CDR3 residues: CASSLLAGAETQYF. In nucleotides, the CDR3 is TGTGCCAGCAGCTTGCTAGCGGGAGCAGAGACCCAGTACTTC.

This chain uses TRBV29-1 with TRBJ2-7, with 13 nucleotides matching TRBD2. Trimming took 8 bases from V and 7 from J; bases not matched to a gene: 14. Germline assignment: CDR1 SQVTM and CDR2 ANQGSEA. The CDR3 consists of 15 residues. The CDR3 loop is CSMTSGRPSEGEQYF. In DNA, the CDR3 is TGCAGCATGACTAGCGGGAGGCCATCTGAGGGGGAGCAGTACTTC.

The V gene is TRBV19, the J gene TRBJ2-1, with 13 bases aligning to TRBD2. This CDR3 is built from 15 residues. With 4 bases clipped from V and 8 bases from J, the junction kept 5 bases outside the gene matches. CDR1 and CDR2 (germline): LNHDA, SQIVND (reference sequence). Here the CDR3 reads CASSTTSGRADEQFF. CDR3 in DNA: TGTGCCAGTAGTACCACTAGCGGGAGGGCGGATGAGCAGTTCTTC. Full variable domain (rest looked up from reference TRBV19 and TRBJ2-1): DGGITQSPKYLFRKEGQNVTLSCEQNLNHDAMYWYRQDPGQGLRLIYYSQIVNDFQKGDIAEGYSVSREKKESFPLTVTSAQKNPTAFYLCASSTTSGRADEQFFGPGTRLTVL.

The gene calls are TRBV4-3 and TRBJ1-4; possible D gene TRBD1, 5 bases. This CDR3 region has 17 residues. Trimming shortened V by 0 bases and J by 2 bases, and 13 bases separated the two germline ends. Germline V gene sequence: CDR1 LGHNA, CDR2 YSLEER. The DNA for the CDR3 is TGCGCCAGCAGCCAAGATCCGGAGCGGGGGACTAATGAAAAACTGTTTTTT. This sequence encodes CASSQDPERGTNEKLFF.

The table lists this clone with many counts. J is TRBJ2-2 and V is TRBV15; D unclear. The CDR3 has 13 residues. V gave up 4 bases and J gave up 6 bases, with 9 bases separating them. Germline CDR1 reads LNHNV; CDR2 reads YYDKDF (reference sequence). The CDR3 nucleotides are TGTGCCACCAGCACCCGAATGGCCGGGGAGCTGTTTTTT. Translating gives CATSTRMAGELFF.